This TCR beta chain comes out of a study of blood T cell repertoires in COVID-19. Per the authors' pipeline: Amplification from reference gene primers served as the basis for estimated nucleated cell counts. Repertoires were generated with immunoSEQ multiplex PCR, while TCRdb's copy carries only in-frame clones and drops some. V, J and clone size were drawn from that table, and D and trimming were deduced from the DNA. The sample has tens of thousands of clones; over 80% are singletons. Trimming cost V 2 bases and J 5 bases; bases outside gene matches: 9. Germline V lookup: CDR1 SEHNR, CDR2 FQNEAQ (reference sequence). The CDR3 consists of 16 residues.

Sequencing was performed on peripheral blood. This rearrangement joins TRBV7-9 to TRBJ2-7; TRBD2 matches 10 bases. This TCR was recovered from a woman of 80 years or more with active or convalescent COVID-19. The CDR3: CASSLFLAGGADEQYF. CDR3 coding DNA: TGTGCCAGCAGCTTATTCTTAGCGGGAGGAGCCGACGAGCAGTACTTC.